This entry features one T cell receptor beta chain sequence. Its antigen is currently unknown. Only Caucasian adults living in Nashville, Tennessee made up the donor group. The sample belongs to a study of shared clonotypes between healthy human individuals. The junction had 7 bases not matched to a gene; V was cut back by 4 bases and J by 7 bases. The germline gives CDR1 LNHNV, CDR2 YYDKDF (reference sequence). The CDR3 covers 14 residues. Broader study findings: Sequencing of the sorted subsets was shown by rarefaction to be incomplete despite large depth. Researchers found naive subsets generally carried larger estimated richness than memory subsets.

The run depth of the assay was deep. Repertoires were generated with immunoSEQ multiplex PCR, while TCRdb's copy carries only in-frame clones and drops some. The sample lists 550,000 to 850,000 clones; approximately 72% were seen once. V is TRBV15 and J is TRBJ1-2, with 9 nucleotides matching TRBD1. The receptor was isolated from a woman under 40 in good health. The sample taken for sequencing was memory CD4+ T cells sorted from blood. As for subset: CD45RA-negative fraction. The CDR3, as DNA: TGTGCCACCAGCACTGACAGGGGGATCGGTGGCTACACCTTC. It yields the protein CATSTDRGIGGYTF.